This T cell receptor (beta chain) was captured in a study of T-cell reconstitution after alpha-beta-depleted transplantation in children. The CDR3 is 12 residues long. Trimming took 5 bases from V and 1 from J, leaving 7 bases between them. The germline CDR1 and CDR2 sequences are GTSNPN and SVGIG (reference sequence). Molecular barcoding with unique molecular identifiers was used for the TCRbeta library. One entry per CDR3 protein, called by TCRdb with MiXCR from the PCR reads. Among over 550,000 distinct CDR3 sequences listed, over 9.5% were seen once. The V and J genes are TRBV30 and TRBJ2-3, with D uncertain. The source was PBMCs from the stem cell graft donor, collected from the stem cell graft. The receptor's source is a human donor who donated a stem cell graft to a child with acute myeloid leukemia. The CDR3 DNA sequence: TGTGCCTGGGACGGTGGCACAGATACGCAGTATTTT. This translates into CAWDGGTDTQYF.